This T cell receptor (beta chain) was obtained from a study of post-analysis software for immune sequencing data. Study findings and constraints: Five or six TRBV segments, TRBV5-6, TRBV5-1 and TRBV20-1 among them, were found more frequent in patients than controls.

Germline V lookup: CDR1 SEHNR, CDR2 FQNEAQ (reference sequence). CDR3 size: 12 residues. The V gene lost 6 bases and the J gene lost 3 bases, with 6 bases spanning the gap. This clonotype was recorded many times. What it recognizes is unknown. The authors incorporated unique molecular identifiers into the TCR beta cDNA libraries. Approximately 500,000 cDNA molecules were obtained per 1 to 10 million input T cells. TCRdb itself ran the PCR reads through MiXCR, one entry per CDR3 protein. The sample includes some 500,000 distinct CDR3 sequences, 45% of them seen just once. The sample comprised blood. The rearrangement uses TRBV7-9 and TRBJ2-1; D might be TRBD2 (5 bases). The clonotype originates from a girl aged 10-17 years with multiple sclerosis. CDR3 loop: CASRGSYNEQFF. CDR3 nucleotide sequence: TGTGCCAGCAGGGGGAGCTACAATGAGCAGTTCTTC.